Each of the 25 T cell receptor beta chains below was sequenced from the same sample in a study of beta chain features in type 1 diabetes. Broader study findings: Type 1 diabetes patients had moderately but significantly shorter TCRB CDR3s in all four CD4+ subsets.

No antigen has been identified for these receptors. The investigators reverse transcribed all of the isolated RNA, so they sequenced expressed TCRB transcripts. Generated by immunoSEQ multiplex PCR, the TCRdb table keeps only in-frame clones and is missing some. This sample carries around 150,000 clones, 63% of them seen once, and the ten largest clones take about 0.081%. Sequencing input: naive CD4+ T cells from blood. These receptors were obtained from a man aged 25-40 years with type 1 diabetes.

The chain is built from TRBV20-1 and TRBJ2-3, with D unresolved. From germline, CDR1 is DFQATT and CDR2 SNEGSKA (reference sequence). This CDR3 contains 10 residues. V was pared by 5 bases and J by 2 bases, with 2 bases between. The chain's CDR3 is CSADTDTQYF. The CDR3 region has the DNA TGCAGTGCTGACACAGATACGCAGTATTTT.

Comments on this clone: Other DNA sequences of this sample code for an identical CDR3. The rearrangement uses TRBV30 and TRBJ2-5, with D unresolved. Trimming left V 1 base short and J 4 bases short, with 4 bases between. The CDR3 sequence is 11 residues long. Germline V gene sequence: CDR1 GTSNPN, CDR2 SVGIG (reference sequence). The CDR3 protein is CAWSGGETQYF. CDR3 bases: TGTGCCTGGAGTGGGGGAGAGACCCAGTACTTC.

This clone was seen a few times. The V and J genes are TRBV5-6 and TRBJ2-3; 11 positions match TRBD1. J was trimmed by 4 bases and V by 4 bases; bases with no gene match: 5. CDR1 is SGHDT and CDR2 is YYEEEE in the germline V gene. This CDR3 region has 15 residues. DNA of the CDR3: TGTGCCAGCAGCGCTGGGACAGGGGGTTCAGATACGCAGTATTTT. Protein sequence: CASSAGTGGSDTQYF.

This CDR3 is CAWNPNSGNTIYF. In nucleotides, the CDR3 is TGTGCCTGGAACCCCAACTCTGGAAACACCATATATTTT. The rearrangement uses TRBV30 and TRBJ1-3; D unclear. V lost 4 bases and J lost 0, with 7 bases in between. This CDR3 comprises 13 residues. Germline values: CDR1 GTSNPN, CDR2 SVGIG (reference sequence).

In DNA, the CDR3 is TGCGCCAGCAGCTTTGCGGCATCCTCTGGAAACACCATATATTTT. Its protein product is CASSFAASSGNTIYF. The chain is built from TRBV5-1 and TRBJ1-3, with D hard to call. Trimming pared 2 bases from V and 0 bases from J, leaving 9 bases between. CDR1 SGHRS and CDR2 YFSETQ come from the germline V gene. The CDR3 loop spans 15 amino acids. Full variable domain (remainder filled in from reference TRBV5-1 and TRBJ1-3): KAGVTQTPRYLIKTRGQQVTLSCSPISGHRSVSWYQQTPGQGLQFLFEYFSETQRNKGNFPGRFSGRQFSNSRSEMNVSTLELGDSALYLCASSFAASSGNTIYFGEGSWLTVV.

The chain joins TRBV29-1 to TRBJ2-5; tentatively, D is TRBD1 (5 bases). Germline CDR1 and CDR2: SQVTM and ANQGSEA. CDR3 length: 14 amino acids. V was shortened by 4 bases and J by 0 bases, with 12 bases between the two germline ends. The CDR3 sequence is CSVGSRQYQETQYF. In DNA form, the CDR3 reads TGCAGCGTTGGGTCGCGACAGTACCAAGAGACCCAGTACTTC.

The chain employs TRBV4-3 and TRBJ2-2; a weak D match, TRBD1 (5 bases). Trimming cost V 2 bases and J 3 bases, with 19 bases left between them. CDR3 length equals 18 residues. Germline CDR1 is LGHNA and CDR2 is YSLEER. The CDR3 is CASSQRPHQGLDTGELFF. In DNA, the CDR3 is TGCGCCAGCAGCCAAAGGCCGCATCAGGGCCTAGACACCGGGGAGCTGTTTTTT.

The V and J genes are TRBV5-1 and TRBJ2-1; 10 nucleotides match TRBD2. This CDR3 is built from 16 residues. Per the germline V gene, CDR1 is SGHRS and CDR2 is YFSETQ. Unmatched junction bases numbered 9, after V lost 4 bases and J lost 5 bases. The CDR3 protein is CASSPSRTSGDNEQFF. The DNA for the CDR3 is TGCGCCAGCAGCCCATCCCGGACTAGCGGCGACAATGAGCAGTTCTTC. The entire variable domain, with the rest obtained from reference TRBV5-1 and TRBJ2-1, is as follows: KAGVTQTPRYLIKTRGQQVTLSCSPISGHRSVSWYQQTPGQGLQFLFEYFSETQRNKGNFPGRFSGRQFSNSRSEMNVSTLELGDSALYLCASSPSRTSGDNEQFFGPGTRLTVL.

The chain uses TRBV30 and TRBJ2-4; D remains ambiguous. This CDR3 contains 13 residues. V lost 4 bases to trimming and J lost 0 bases, with 7 bases between them. In germline, CDR1 is GTSNPN, CDR2 SVGIG (reference sequence). The CDR3 loop is CAWNNLAKNIQYF. CDR3 sequence (DNA): TGTGCCTGGAATAATCTAGCCAAAAACATTCAGTACTTC.

This chain connects TRBV18 to TRBJ2-1; 8 bases line up with TRBD1. Trimming cost V 4 bases and J 12 bases; bases outside gene matches: 2. This CDR3 comprises 11 residues. The V gene's germline CDR1 is KGHSH and CDR2 LQKENI. The CDR3 loop reads CASSQQGVQFF. CDR3 nucleotides: TGTGCCAGCTCACAACAGGGGGTGCAGTTCTTC.

The chain uses TRBV10-1 and TRBJ2-5; unclear D gene. The CDR3 spans 17 residues. From germline, CDR1 is WNHNN and CDR2 SYGVQD (reference sequence). V was cut by 2 bases and J by 2 bases, with 18 bases left in between. This CDR3 reads CASSEKHSEWAQETQYF. CDR3 nucleotides: TGCGCCAGCAGTGAGAAGCATTCGGAATGGGCACAAGAGACCCAGTACTTC.

J is TRBJ2-3 and V is TRBV20-1; D remains ambiguous. V was pared by 8 bases and J by 5 bases, with 5 bases between. The CDR3 sequence is 9 residues long. Per the germline V gene, CDR1 is DFQATT and CDR2 is SNEGSKA (reference sequence). The CDR3 loop reads CSPLDTQYF. CDR3 DNA: TGCAGTCCTTTAGATACGCAGTATTTT.

In regard to this clone: Other DNA sequences within the sample encode an identical CDR3. V gene TRBV28 combines with J gene TRBJ2-7; no clear D gene. CDR3 size: 13 residues. Germline V lookup: CDR1 MDHEN, CDR2 SYDVKM. V shed 3 bases and J shed 2 bases, with 8 bases lying between them. As DNA, the CDR3 is TGTGCCAGCAGTTTGCGTTCCCCCTACGAGCAGTACTTC. As protein: CASSLRSPYEQYF.

The chain is built from TRBV7-2 and TRBJ2-1; the D gene is possibly TRBD2 (6 bases). This CDR3 has 13 residues. V was cut by 5 bases and J by 5 bases, with 10 bases left in between. From germline, CDR1 is SGHTA and CDR2 FQGNSA. CDR3 sequence (DNA): TGTGCCAGCAGCGCGGGACCGGACAATGAGCAGTTCTTC. Residues: CASSAGPDNEQFF.

The J gene is TRBJ2-3, the V gene TRBV30, with D perhaps matching TRBD1 (5 bases). This CDR3 contains 14 residues. The V gene lost 4 bases and the J gene lost 0 bases, with 11 bases spanning the gap. Germline V gene data show CDR1 as GTSNPN and CDR2 as SVGIG (reference sequence). CDR3 nucleotides: TGTGCCTGGAAATTGGCAGGGAGCACAGATACGCAGTATTTT. Protein product: CAWKLAGSTDTQYF.

A word on this clone: One end of the junction varies from germline; a read error may be responsible. The chain joins TRBV30 to TRBJ1-4; TRBD1 might be the D (6 bases). Germline V lookup: CDR1 GTSNPN, CDR2 SVGIG (reference sequence). CDR3 size: 12 residues. The CDR3 is CAWRGTNEKLFF. CDR3 nucleotides: TGTGCTTGGAGGGGGACTAATGAAAAACTGTTTTTT.

This clone appeared a single time. The J gene is TRBJ2-7, the V gene TRBV20-1, with D uncertain. V dropped 6 bases and J dropped 7 bases, with 10 bases sitting between them. Germline V gene lookup returns CDR1 DFQATT and CDR2 SNEGSKA (reference sequence). The CDR3 spans 10 residues. Written as DNA, the CDR3 is TGCAGTGCCTCAAAAAATGAGCAGTACTTC. Translation gives CSASKNEQYF.

The V and J genes are TRBV5-4 and TRBJ2-7; D uncertain. V dropped 0 bases and J dropped 3 bases, with 10 bases sitting between them. The germline gives CDR1 SGHNT, CDR2 YYREEE (reference sequence). This CDR3 region has 14 residues. Written as DNA, the CDR3 is TGTGCCAGCAGCTTGGACATCCCTAGCTACGAGCAGTACTTC. Translation gives CASSLDIPSYEQYF.

As concerns this clone: Other DNA sequences in this specimen translate into the identical CDR3. The chain has TRBV30 and TRBJ1-5; TRBD1 is a possible D gene (5 bases). Germline V gene lookup returns CDR1 GTSNPN and CDR2 SVGIG (reference sequence). V dropped 1 base and J dropped 1 base, with 5 bases sitting between them. The CDR3 loop spans 13 amino acids. Written as DNA, the CDR3 is TGTGCCTGGAGTGCAGGGAGCAATCAGCCCCAGCATTTT. The encoded protein is CAWSAGSNQPQHF.

The chain employs TRBV15 and TRBJ2-1; TRBD1 agrees at 10 bases. Germline V gene data show CDR1 as LNHNV and CDR2 as YYDKDF (reference sequence). The length of the CDR3 is 17 residues. V lost 4 bases, J lost 0 bases, and 6 bases stayed unmatched. CDR3 residues: CATSIDRGPSSYNEQFF. CDR3 nucleotide sequence: TGTGCCACCAGCATAGACAGGGGGCCGAGCTCCTACAATGAGCAGTTCTTC.

V gene TRBV7-2 combines with J gene TRBJ2-3; TRBD1 is a possible D gene (6 bases). CDR3 length equals 15 residues. The V end lost 3 bases, the J end lost 2 bases, and 12 bases lay between the germline ends. CDR1 and CDR2 from the germline V gene are SGHTA and FQGNSA. Written as DNA, the CDR3 is TGTGCCAGCAGCTTGCAGGACAGTTTCACAGATACGCAGTATTTT. It encodes CASSLQDSFTDTQYF.

The CDR3 DNA follows: TGCGCCAGCAGCCAAGAGAGGCACTATGGCTACACCTTC. Encoded protein: CASSQERHYGYTF. The V gene is TRBV4-3, the J gene TRBJ1-2; D gene unclear. CDR3 size: 13 residues. Germline V CDR1 and CDR2: LGHNA, YSLEER. V shed 0 bases and J shed 3 bases, with 5 bases lying between them.

This rearrangement joins TRBV9 to TRBJ2-1, with 9 bases identical to TRBD2. CDR1 and CDR2 (germline): SGDLS, YYNGEE. V trimming: 0 bases; J trimming: 6 bases; junction bases outside the gene matches: 7. The CDR3 totals 16 residues. The CDR3 loop is CASSVVAAGGSNEQFF. CDR3 DNA sequence: TGTGCCAGCAGCGTAGTAGCAGCGGGGGGAAGCAATGAGCAGTTCTTC.

This clone has only one observation. The chain carries TRBV6-5 and TRBJ2-1; D is perhaps TRBD1 (6 bases). Germline CDR1 reads MNHEY; CDR2 reads SVGAGI. The V gene lost 5 bases and the J gene lost 1 base, with 12 bases spanning the gap. The CDR3 length is 15 residues. In DNA, the CDR3 is TGTGCCAGCAGTCGCCAGGGGAATTCCTACAATGAGCAGTTCTTC. It translates to CASSRQGNSYNEQFF.

The chain couples TRBV9 to TRBJ2-2; the D is unclear. Looked up from germline, CDR1 is SGDLS and CDR2 is YYNGEE. Trimming took 0 bases from V and 0 from J, leaving 3 bases between them. The CDR3 has 14 amino acids. CDR3 region: CASSVAANTGELFF. The CDR3 nucleotides read TGTGCCAGCAGCGTAGCAGCGAACACCGGGGAGCTGTTTTTT.